This T cell receptor (beta chain) was documented in a study of identical twins. V gave up 1 base and J gave up 8 bases; unmatched junction bases: 5. This CDR3 contains 14 residues. Germline-derived CDR1 and CDR2 are LGHNA and YSLEER. TCRdb re-called the 5' RACE reads with MiXCR, one entry per CDR3 protein. This repertoire shows approximately 500,000 distinct CDR3 sequences, more than 20% found once; its top ten account for about 2.7%. The data also belong to a second study, concerning T cells expressing NK-cell markers.

The chain recombines TRBV4-3 with TRBJ2-1, with 7 bases identical to TRBD2. The receptor was derived from a woman aged 18 to 35 in good health. Sequenced material: CD4+ T cells sorted from blood. This CDR3 reads CASSQAGGNDEQFF. The CDR3 DNA reads TGCGCCAGCAGCCAAGCGGGAGGAAACGATGAGCAGTTCTTC.